Below are 32 T cell receptor beta chains sequenced from a single sample in a study of OX40 agonist ivuxolimab in advanced cancers. Library preparation employed the immunoSEQ multiplex PCR assay. TCRdb took over this immuneACCESS table, retaining in-frame rearrangements with V and J assigned. Such tables are incomplete; in checked studies, under half of the missing clones stem from an unresolved V gene, and the remainder is unexplained. In all, the sample holds about 96,000 clones, and less than 85% of those were seen once. Of the sample, under 6.5% is held by the ten largest clones. Here the sequenced sample was CD4+ or CD8+ T cells sorted from blood, taken in a trial of the OX40 agonist ivuxolimab. These receptors all stem from an adult with an advanced solid tumor such as melanoma, head and neck, liver or kidney cancer.

V gene TRBV7-2 combines with J gene TRBJ2-1; D assignment may be TRBD1 or TRBD2 (6 bases each). The V gene lost 5 bases and the J gene lost 7 bases, with 18 bases spanning the gap. The CDR3 consists of 15 residues. Germline CDR1 reads SGHTA; CDR2 reads FQGNSA. The CDR3 spells CASSNRGRAWNEQFF. The CDR3 coding sequence is TGTGCCAGCAGCAACCGGGGGCGGGCTTGGAATGAGCAGTTCTTC.

The V call is TRBV7-9, the J call TRBJ1-5; TRBD1 is a possible D gene (6 bases). Germline V gene data show CDR1 as SEHNR and CDR2 as FQNEAQ (reference sequence). Trimming took off 7 bases at V and 5 bases at J, with 12 bases between the two ends. This CDR3 has 13 amino acids. This CDR3 reads CASTEQGDQPQHF. The CDR3 nucleotides read TGTGCCAGCACGGAACAGGGTGATCAGCCCCAGCATTTT.

The chain joins TRBV5-4 to TRBJ2-6; a weak D match, TRBD1 (5 bases). V was shortened by 4 bases and J by 3 bases, with 20 bases between the two germline ends. Germline CDR1 reads SGHNT; CDR2 reads YYREEE (reference sequence). The CDR3 has 18 amino acids. The DNA of the CDR3 is TGTGCCAGCAGCCCATCGGACCTGGGGCTTTTTGGGGCCAACGTCCTGACTTTC. Its protein is CASSPSDLGLFGANVLTF.

The chain joins TRBV9 to TRBJ1-1; tentative D call: TRBD1 (6 bases). This CDR3 comprises 13 residues. The V end lost 0 bases, the J end lost 5 bases, and 8 bases lay between the germline ends. CDR1 and CDR2 (germline): SGDLS, YYNGEE. CDR3 amino acids: CASSVGGATEAFF. The CDR3 bases are TGTGCCAGCAGCGTAGGGGGGGCGACTGAAGCTTTCTTT.

This chain connects TRBV7-6 to TRBJ2-1; the match to TRBD2 covers 11 bases. The V and J ends lost 0 bases and 15 bases, in that order; junction bases with no gene match: 7. Germline V gene sequence: CDR1 SGHVS, CDR2 FNYEAQ. The CDR3 totals 14 residues. This CDR3 is CASSLAGTSGILFF. CDR3 sequence (DNA): TGTGCCAGCAGCTTAGCGGGGACTAGCGGAATACTGTTCTTC.

V and J are TRBV6-5 and TRBJ1-2; D gene unclear. The V gene's germline CDR1 is MNHEY and CDR2 SVGAGI. V was shortened by 0 bases and J by 7 bases, with 12 bases between the two germline ends. This CDR3 contains 14 residues. The CDR3 bases are TGTGCCAGCAGTTACTCGAGCGGGTCGGGTGGCTACACCTTC. It specifies CASSYSSGSGGYTF.

The rearrangement uses TRBV7-9 and TRBJ2-2; 8 bases line up with TRBD1. Per germline, CDR1 SEHNR and CDR2 FQNEAQ (reference sequence). The CDR3 contains 16 residues. The J segment lost 7 bases and the V segment lost 2 bases, leaving 9 bases of the junction unmatched. DNA of the CDR3: TGTGCCAGCAGCTTATCGTCCAGGGGGCAGAGCGGGGAGCTGTTTTTT. Its protein is CASSLSSRGQSGELFF.

This chain connects TRBV4-1 to TRBJ2-7, with 10 bases aligning to TRBD2. With 3 bases clipped from V and 6 bases from J, the junction kept 11 bases outside the gene matches. The CDR3 extends over 16 amino acids. The germline CDR1 and CDR2 sequences are MGHRA and YSYEKL. The CDR3, as DNA: TGCGCCAGCAGCCAGGGGACTAGCGCGATTTTCGTCGAGCAGTACTTC. Protein: CASSQGTSAIFVEQYF.

There are a few counts of this clone. CDR3 nucleotide sequence: TGTGCCAGCAGTCCCCGGGACGGGTCCTACGAGCAGTACTTC. Its translation: CASSPRDGSYEQYF. This chain uses TRBV6-5 with TRBJ2-7, with D perhaps assigned TRBD1 or TRBD2 (5 bases each). Germline assignment: CDR1 MNHEY and CDR2 SVGAGI. The CDR3 loop spans 14 amino acids. V lost 5 bases, J lost 1 base, and 12 bases lay in between.

The J gene is TRBJ2-1, the V gene TRBV9, with D possibly TRBD2 on 6 matching bases. Germline CDR1 and CDR2: SGDLS and YYNGEE. This CDR3 region has 15 residues. V was shortened by 2 bases and J by 4 bases, with 13 bases between the two germline ends. The CDR3 DNA is TGTGCCAGCAGCGTGGAGGGCGGGACTTACAATGAGCAGTTCTTC. As protein: CASSVEGGTYNEQFF.

This clone was seen only once. The V and J genes are TRBV7-8 and TRBJ1-5, with 8 positions matching TRBD1. V shed 5 bases and J 7 bases; nucleotides not matched to a gene: 7. Germline CDR1 is SGHVS and CDR2 is FQNEAQ. The CDR3 runs 14 residues. The CDR3 sequence is CASSQTGAAQPQHF. The CDR3 DNA follows: TGTGCCAGCAGCCAGACAGGGGCGGCCCAGCCCCAGCATTTT. Full variable domain (missing parts from reference TRBV7-8 and TRBJ1-5): GAGVSQSPRYKVAKRGQDVALRCDPISGHVSLFWYQQALGQGPEFLTYFQNEAQLDKSGLPSDRFFAERPEGSVSTLKIQRTQQEDSAVYLCASSQTGAAQPQHFGDGTRLSIL.

The CDR3 DNA sequence: TGCGCCAGCAGCTTGGCGGGGGGGACCACTGAAGCTTTCTTT. Translated: CASSLAGGTTEAFF. This rearrangement joins TRBV5-1 to TRBJ1-1; tentative D call: TRBD1 (5 bases). Germline assignment: CDR1 SGHRS and CDR2 YFSETQ. V was trimmed by 0 bases and J by 4 bases, leaving 10 bases between them. This CDR3 has 14 residues.

The chain links TRBV6-1 to TRBJ1-1; a weak D match, TRBD1 (5 bases). Per germline, CDR1 MNHNS and CDR2 SASEGT. Trimming removed 3 bases at V and 1 base at J, with 6 bases between. The CDR3 is 13 residues long. CDR3 region: CASSDGTNTEAFF. Here the CDR3 DNA reads TGTGCCAGCAGTGATGGGACGAACACTGAAGCTTTCTTT.

V and J are TRBV5-6 and TRBJ1-1; D ambiguous. The CDR3 loop spans 16 amino acids. Germline V CDR1 and CDR2: SGHDT, YYEEEE. V was pared by 0 bases and J by 3 bases, with 15 bases between. CDR3 in DNA: TGTGCCAGCAGCTTGGATGCCCTGCAAACGGACACTGAAGCTTTCTTT. This encodes CASSLDALQTDTEAFF.

The chain carries TRBV29-1 and TRBJ1-5; D gene uncertain. This CDR3 contains 13 residues. Germline CDR1 SQVTM, CDR2 ANQGSEA. Deletions cut 5 bases from V and 2 bases from J, with 10 bases between. The CDR3 nucleotides are TGCAGCGTTTTAGAAGGCGGCAATCAGCCCCAGCATTTT. It encodes CSVLEGGNQPQHF.

The CDR3 bases are TGCGCCAGCAGCCAGACAGTGGACAGGCATGAGCAGTTCTTC. Translation gives CASSQTVDRHEQFF. The V and J genes are TRBV4-1 and TRBJ2-1; 7 nucleotides align to TRBD1. Germline V gene sequence: CDR1 MGHRA, CDR2 YSYEKL. This CDR3 is built from 14 residues. With 3 bases clipped from V and 8 bases from J, the junction kept 7 bases outside the gene matches.

V gene TRBV11-2 combines with J gene TRBJ1-4; perhaps TRBD1 as D (6 bases). From germline, CDR1 is SGHAT and CDR2 FQNNGV. With 6 bases removed from V and 11 bases from J, the gap between germline ends came to 22 bases. This CDR3 region has 15 residues. The chain's CDR3 is CASRSQVQGRGKLFF. In DNA form, the CDR3 reads TGTGCCAGCAGATCCCAGGTTCAGGGGCGAGGGAAACTGTTTTTT. The full variable domain, completed using reference TRBV11-2 and TRBJ1-4, is EAGVAQSPRYKIIEKRQSVAFWCNPISGHATLYWYQQILGQGPKLLIQFQNNGVVDDSQLPKDRFSAERLKGVDSTLKIQPAKLEDSAVYLCASRSQVQGRGKLFFGSGTQLSVL.

The chain combines TRBV9 with TRBJ2-2, with TRBD1 matching over 9 bases. Trimming took 5 bases from V and 6 from J; bases not matched to a gene: 8. The germline V gene encodes CDR1 SGDLS and CDR2 YYNGEE. This CDR3 region has 15 residues. DNA of the CDR3: TGTGCCAGCAGGGGGGGACAGGGAACCCCCGGGGAGCTGTTTTTT. Translating it yields CASRGGQGTPGELFF.

This chain uses TRBV23-1 with TRBJ1-2; D is possibly TRBD1 (6 bases). TRBV23-1 is recorded as an ORF, its role being uncertain. Trimming took off 4 bases at V and 4 bases at J, with 16 bases between the two ends. The CDR3 sequence is 15 residues long. This CDR3 reads CASSRTTGASYGYTF. In nucleotides, the CDR3 is TGCGCCAGCAGTCGAACGACAGGAGCCTCCTATGGCTACACCTTC.

V and J are TRBV19 and TRBJ2-7, with 11 bases that match TRBD2. Germline values: CDR1 LNHDA, CDR2 SQIVND (reference sequence). J was trimmed by 2 bases and V by 6 bases; bases with no gene match: 0. The CDR3 runs to 13 residues. The CDR3 sequence is CASRTSGTYEQYF. In DNA, the CDR3 is TGTGCCAGTAGGACTAGCGGGACCTACGAGCAGTACTTC. The complete variable domain, with remaining parts taken from reference TRBV19 and TRBJ2-7, reads DGGITQSPKYLFRKEGQNVTLSCEQNLNHDAMYWYRQDPGQGLRLIYYSQIVNDFQKGDIAEGYSVSREKKESFPLTVTSAQKNPTAFYLCASRTSGTYEQYFGPGTRLTVT.

The chain is built from TRBV10-2 and TRBJ1-1, with TRBD1 matching 8 bases. The CDR3 has 14 amino acids. The junction had 4 bases not matched to a gene; V was cut back by 6 bases and J by 1 base. CDR1 is WSHSY and CDR2 is SAAADI in the germline V gene. Here the CDR3 DNA reads TGCGCCAGCAGAGGACAGGGTGAGAACACTGAAGCTTTCTTT. Translation gives CASRGQGENTEAFF.

This chain joins TRBV5-1 and TRBJ1-1; D gene unclear. The CDR3 is 13 residues long. The germline CDR1 and CDR2 sequences are SGHRS and YFSETQ. V gave up 0 bases and J gave up 4 bases, with 7 bases separating them. This chain's CDR3 is CASSLGGPTEAFF. The CDR3 nucleotides read TGCGCCAGCAGCTTGGGAGGGCCCACTGAAGCTTTCTTT.

This clone was found once. The chain carries TRBV5-6 and TRBJ2-7; 9 bases map to TRBD1. The V gene end was trimmed by 1 base and the J gene end by 10 bases; junction bases not matched to a gene: 6. The V gene's germline CDR1 is SGHDT and CDR2 YYEEEE. This CDR3 has 13 residues. The CDR3 loop reads CASSLQQGAGQYF. Written as DNA, the CDR3 is TGTGCCAGCAGCTTGCAACAGGGGGCTGGTCAGTACTTC.

This clone has a single count. This rearrangement joins TRBV4-2 to TRBJ2-7, with 9 nucleotides matching TRBD2. After removal of 4 bases from V and 6 bases from J, the junction contained 10 bases not matched to a gene. Germline CDR1 and CDR2: LGHNA and YNFKEQ. This CDR3 spans 15 amino acids. The DNA for the CDR3 is TGTGCCAGCAGCCCTAAGACTAGCGGCGGAGCCGAGCAGTACTTC. Protein: CASSPKTSGGAEQYF.

The chain recombines TRBV7-9 with TRBJ2-7, with D tentatively TRBD1 or TRBD2 (6 bases each). Germline lookup yields CDR1 SEHNR and CDR2 FQNEAQ (reference sequence). CDR3 length: 15 residues. Trimming shortened V by 4 bases and J by 3 bases, and 16 bases separated the two germline ends. The CDR3 coding sequence is TGTGCCAGCAGCTATCCGGGGGCCCTCATCTACGAGCAGTACTTC. This gives the protein CASSYPGALIYEQYF.

V is TRBV27 and J is TRBJ2-3; 11 bases line up with TRBD1. Trimming removed 5 bases from V and 4 bases from J; junction bases left unmatched: 5. Germline CDR1 MNHEY, CDR2 SMNVEV (reference sequence). The CDR3 is made up of 15 amino acids. CDR3 protein: CASSLDRGRSDTQYF. Here the CDR3 DNA reads TGTGCCAGCAGTCTGGACAGGGGGCGCTCAGATACGCAGTATTTT.

V gene TRBV5-1 combines with J gene TRBJ2-2; D is possibly TRBD2 (5 bases). V was trimmed by 4 bases and J by 5 bases, leaving 15 bases between them. Germline V gene lookup returns CDR1 SGHRS and CDR2 YFSETQ. This CDR3 is built from 15 residues. CDR3 bases: TGCGCCAGCAGCACCAAAAGCTCGGGGACCGGGGAGCTGTTTTTT. It translates to CASSTKSSGTGELFF.

This chain connects TRBV5-1 to TRBJ1-1; D ambiguous. V gave up 4 bases and J gave up 7 bases, with 11 bases separating them. Germline CDR1 reads SGHRS; CDR2 reads YFSETQ. This CDR3 comprises 12 residues. CDR3 region: CASSLPDGEAFF. DNA for the CDR3: TGCGCCAGCAGCCTACCGGACGGTGAAGCTTTCTTT.

V is TRBV25-1 and J is TRBJ2-1; 7 bases agree with TRBD1. The CDR3 spans 13 residues. V trimming: 5 bases; J trimming: 4 bases; junction bases outside the gene matches: 2. CDR1 and CDR2 from the germline V gene are MGHDK and SYGVNS. The CDR3 sequence is CASSRGLYNEQFF. The CDR3 coding sequence is TGTGCCAGCAGTAGGGGGCTGTACAATGAGCAGTTCTTC.

V and J are TRBV6-5 and TRBJ2-7, with TRBD1 matching over 9 bases. The junction had 4 bases not matched to a gene; V was cut back by 2 bases and J by 2 bases. The CDR3 consists of 15 residues. Germline loops: CDR1 MNHEY, CDR2 SVGAGI. CDR3 DNA: TGTGCCAGCAGTTACACAAGGACAGGGGCCTACGAGCAGTACTTC. Amino acid sequence: CASSYTRTGAYEQYF.

The chain couples TRBV19 to TRBJ1-1; D gene unclear. Between the trimmed V and J ends, which lost 5 bases and 1 base, there was a span of 11 bases. This CDR3 has 14 amino acids. From germline, CDR1 is LNHDA and CDR2 SQIVND (reference sequence). CDR3 sequence: CASSRGYGNTEAFF. The CDR3 bases are TGTGCCAGTAGTCGCGGGTACGGGAACACTGAAGCTTTCTTT. Full variable domain (missing parts from reference TRBV19 and TRBJ1-1): DGGITQSPKYLFRKEGQNVTLSCEQNLNHDAMYWYRQDPGQGLRLIYYSQIVNDFQKGDIAEGYSVSREKKESFPLTVTSAQKNPTAFYLCASSRGYGNTEAFFGQGTRLTVV.

V is TRBV18 and J is TRBJ2-4; 7 bases are a match to TRBD1. Germline values: CDR1 KGHSH, CDR2 LQKENI. This CDR3 spans 17 amino acids. V gave up 1 base and J gave up 0 bases; unmatched junction bases: 6. CDR3 in DNA: TGTGCCAGCTCACCACTGGGACAGACCCTAGCCAAAAACATTCAGTACTTC. Protein: CASSPLGQTLAKNIQYF. Supplemented by reference TRBV18 and TRBJ2-4, the full variable domain reads NAGVMQNPRHLVRRRGQEARLRCSPMKGHSHVYWYRQLPEEGLKFMVYLQKENIIDESGMPKERFSAEFPKEGPSILRIQQVVRGDSAAYFCASSPLGQTLAKNIQYFGAGTRLSVL.